This T cell receptor beta chain was documented in a study of human T cells and chemical hapten exposure. As for time point: pre-sensitization, week 0. The treatment here: therapeutic diphenylcyclopropenone sensitization with weekly scalp DPC. Study outcomes and limitations: DPC sensitization produced no change in TCRs with frequency above 1 in 1000.

During construction of the library, unique molecular identifiers were attached to individual cDNA molecules for quantitative, reproducible TCR counting. TCRdb independently ran MiXCR on the RACE reads; one entry per CDR3 protein. The table includes tens of thousands of distinct CDR3 sequences, approximately 13% detected once. There are a few counts of this clonotype. Its antigen is as yet unknown. The CDR3 length is 14 residues. Germline CDR1 is MNHEY and CDR2 is SVGEGT. V gave up 2 bases and J gave up 6 bases; unmatched junction bases: 5. The clonotype comes from a woman aged 30 to 39 with alopecia areata. Some clones in this sample may be carry-over from other donors' samples. Sample: whole blood, taken in connection with sensitization to the hapten diphenylcyclopropenone (DPC). The J gene is TRBJ2-3, the V gene TRBV6-2 or TRBV6-3; 7 bases are shared with TRBD2. The CDR3, as DNA: TGTGCCAGCAGTTACGGACTAGGACGGGATACGCAGTATTTT. The encoded protein is CASSYGLGRDTQYF.